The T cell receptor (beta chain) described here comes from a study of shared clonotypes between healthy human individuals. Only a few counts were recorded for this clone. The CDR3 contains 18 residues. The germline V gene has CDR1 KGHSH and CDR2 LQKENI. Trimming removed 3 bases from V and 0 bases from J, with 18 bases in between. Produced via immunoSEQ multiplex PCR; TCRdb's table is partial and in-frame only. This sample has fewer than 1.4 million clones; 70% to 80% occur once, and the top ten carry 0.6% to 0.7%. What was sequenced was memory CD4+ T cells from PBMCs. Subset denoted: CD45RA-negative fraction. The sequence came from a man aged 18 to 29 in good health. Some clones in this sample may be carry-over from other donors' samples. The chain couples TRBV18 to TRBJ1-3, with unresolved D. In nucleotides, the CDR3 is TGTGCCAGCTCACCGAACCGGCTAGGCAGCTACTCTGGAAACACCATATATTTT. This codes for CASSPNRLGSYSGNTIYF. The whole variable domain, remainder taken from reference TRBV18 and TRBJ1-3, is NAGVMQNPRHLVRRRGQEARLRCSPMKGHSHVYWYRQLPEEGLKFMVYLQKENIIDESGMPKERFSAEFPKEGPSILRIQQVVRGDSAAYFCASSPNRLGSYSGNTIYFGEGSWLTVV.